This T cell receptor (beta chain) originates from a study of graft-versus-host responses after intestinal transplantation. In the study overall: Isolated intestinal, liver-intestinal, or multivisceral transplants had been given to the recipients. Anti-thymocyte globulin served as induction for all recipients, who then took tacrolimus and steroids for approximately 3 years. Notes on the study in general: Recipient bone marrow held GvH clones, some seen earlier in ileum or blood. Allografts carried high graft-versus-host to host-versus-graft clonal ratios in patients having graft-donor T cell macrochimerism.

Sequenced by immunoSEQ multiplex PCR; TCRdb stores in-frame clones only, minus some. Of some 87,000 clones listed, roughly 91% were seen once; the top ten hold approximately 1.1%. Concerning this clone: Its specificity is unknown.

The germline V gene has CDR1 MNHEY and CDR2 SMNVEV (reference sequence). Trimming took 5 bases from V and 6 from J, leaving 10 bases between them. This CDR3 is 12 amino acids long. The sequence was obtained from a human donor who was the organ donor for an intestinal transplant. The chain recombines TRBV27 with TRBJ1-1; D perhaps matches TRBD1 (5 bases). Sequencing was performed on unstimulated CD8+ T cells sorted from spleen or lymph node cells, taken before transplant. Written as DNA, the CDR3 is TGTGCCAGCAGTCGGCCAGGGCCTGAAGCTTTCTTT. Its protein is CASSRPGPEAFF.